The present T cell receptor beta chain was sequenced within a study of T cells after yellow fever vaccination. In the study overall: Low-cell-number fractions underwent preparation using SMART-Seq v4 Ultra Low Input. General observations from the study: Booster sampling recovered most clones from primary vaccination (less than 97% CD4, around 88% CD8).

Using its own MiXCR run on the 5' RACE reads, TCRdb lists one record per CDR3 protein. The repertoire has roughly 180,000 distinct CDR3 sequences, 6.2% of them found once; the top ten carry just under 3%. This clonotype occurred many times. The antigen remains undetermined. The CDR3 is 15 residues long. Germline loops: CDR1 SGHRS, CDR2 YFSETQ. Trimming stripped 0 bases from V and 3 bases from J, with 10 bases between. The sample in question was CD4+ T cells sorted from PBMCs, obtained on the day of the first yellow fever vaccination. The gene calls are TRBV5-1 and TRBJ2-1; tentatively, D is TRBD1 (5 bases). The source is a man aged 18 to 35 who received the YFV17D yellow fever vaccine. The CDR3 sequence is CASSLGRADYNEQFF. CDR3 coding DNA: TGCGCCAGCAGCTTGGGCAGGGCCGACTACAATGAGCAGTTCTTC.